These 25 T cell receptor beta chains were sequenced from one sample in a study of shared clonotypes between healthy human individuals. CD45RO-negative, CCR7-selected cells formed the naive CD8 fraction, which excluded terminally differentiated effector memory CD45RA+ cells. The assay was immunoSEQ multiplex PCR, and TCRdb's table has in-frame clones only and misses some. The top ten hold 0.85% to 1.3% of the sample, which has some 2,000,000 clones, roughly 95% seen once. Sequencing was done on a sample of naive CD8+ T cells sorted from blood. The receptors shown here come from a man in his late teens or twenties in good health.

The chain joins TRBV15 to TRBJ1-2; D remains unclear. Trimming pared 0 bases from V and 4 bases from J, leaving 12 bases between. The CDR3 spans 15 residues. Looked up from germline, CDR1 is LNHNV and CDR2 is YYDKDF (reference sequence). The CDR3 DNA sequence: TGTGCCACCAGCAGAGATTTGGGTGGAATCTATGGCTACACCTTC. Translating gives CATSRDLGGIYGYTF. Based on the CDR3 plus reference TRBV15 and TRBJ1-2, the full variable domain is DAMVIQNPRYQVTQFGKPVTLSCSQTLNHNVMYWYQQKSSQAPKLLFHYYDKDFNNEADTPDNFQSRRPNTSFCFLDIRSPGLGDTAMYLCATSRDLGGIYGYTFGSGTRLTVV.

The chain employs TRBV4-1 and TRBJ1-1, with 8 bases lining up with TRBD1. This CDR3 comprises 16 residues. Trimming cost V 4 bases and J 1 base; bases outside gene matches: 8. Germline V CDR1 and CDR2: MGHRA, YSYEKL. The CDR3: CASSPFGTGENTEAFF. The CDR3 coding sequence is TGCGCCAGCAGCCCCTTTGGGACAGGCGAGAACACTGAAGCTTTCTTT.

The rearrangement links TRBV13 to TRBJ1-3; no clear D gene. Germline values: CDR1 PRHDT, CDR2 FYEKMQ (reference sequence). Trimming took 5 bases from V and 2 from J, leaving 13 bases between them. The CDR3 covers 15 residues. DNA of the CDR3: TGTGCCAGCAGCCCTCTCGGAGAGACTGGAAACACCATATATTTT. Protein sequence: CASSPLGETGNTIYF.

This sequence joins TRBV30 and TRBJ2-5; 10 bases align to TRBD2. This CDR3 is 15 amino acids long. CDR1 is GTSNPN and CDR2 is SVGIG in the germline V gene (reference sequence). Trimming cost V 2 bases and J 5 bases; bases outside gene matches: 8. The DNA for the CDR3 is TGTGCCTGGAGTCTGACTAGCGGGTCTGGGGAGACCCAGTACTTC. This translates into CAWSLTSGSGETQYF.

The chain couples TRBV4-3 to TRBJ2-7, with 7 bases lining up with TRBD1. V was clipped by 4 bases and J by 1 base; unmatched bases: 4. Germline V gives CDR1 LGHNA, CDR2 YSLEER. The CDR3 has 14 amino acids. The CDR3 spells CASSPRQGSYEQYF. The CDR3, as DNA: TGCGCCAGCAGCCCCCGACAGGGTTCCTACGAGCAGTACTTC.

The CDR3 region has the DNA TGTGCCAGCAGCTTCGACGGAGCAACCTATGGCTACACCTTC. Translating gives CASSFDGATYGYTF. The J gene is TRBJ1-2, the V gene TRBV5-6; no definite D call. Germline loops: CDR1 SGHDT, CDR2 YYEEEE. This CDR3 comprises 14 residues. Between the trimmed V and J ends, which lost 2 bases and 4 bases, there was a span of 12 bases.

The CDR3 sequence is CASSLTGDAYEQYF. The CDR3, as DNA: TGTGCCAGCAGCCTGACAGGGGATGCCTACGAGCAGTACTTC. The chain couples TRBV28 to TRBJ2-5; TRBD1 agrees at 8 bases. The J call is uncertain, as TRBJ2-7 better fits the DNA end. CDR3 length: 14 residues. Germline CDR1 is MDHEN and CDR2 is SYDVKM.

This sequence joins TRBV6-5 and TRBJ2-3; D tentatively fits TRBD1 or TRBD2 (6 bases each). The V and J ends lost 5 bases and 6 bases respectively, with 18 bases between them. The germline gives CDR1 MNHEY, CDR2 SVGAGI. CDR3 length: 15 residues. CDR3 residues: CASSPFPGARDTQYF. The CDR3 DNA reads TGTGCCAGCAGTCCCTTCCCGGGGGCCAGGGATACGCAGTATTTT.

This chain uses TRBV9 with TRBJ2-7; D possibly corresponds to TRBD1 (6 bases). The germline V gene encodes CDR1 SGDLS and CDR2 YYNGEE. The CDR3 length is 16 residues. V lost 1 base to trimming and J lost 3 bases, with 17 bases between them. CDR3 sequence reads: CASSVLWDTGIYEQYF. The CDR3 DNA reads TGTGCCAGCAGCGTATTATGGGACACGGGAATCTACGAGCAGTACTTC.

As to this clone: The same CDR3 can be traced to other DNA sequences in this sample. CDR3 region: CASSSSLGTEAFF. As DNA, the CDR3 is TGTGCCAGCAGCTCAAGCCTGGGGACTGAAGCTTTCTTT. The chain employs TRBV7-9 and TRBJ1-1; D ambiguous. The CDR3 sequence is 13 residues long. Looked up from germline, CDR1 is SEHNR and CDR2 is FQNEAQ (reference sequence). V was pared by 4 bases and J by 5 bases, with 11 bases between.

The chain combines TRBV7-2 with TRBJ2-7; TRBD2 matches 9 bases. V shed 1 base and J 4 bases; nucleotides not matched to a gene: 5. CDR1 SGHTA and CDR2 FQGNSA come from the germline V gene. The CDR3 extends over 15 amino acids. CDR3 sequence reads: CASSLGAGGLYEQYF. CDR3 bases: TGTGCCAGCAGCTTAGGAGCGGGGGGATTATACGAGCAGTACTTC.

The rearrangement joins TRBV10-3 to TRBJ1-6; D is ambiguous. Deletions cut 1 base from V and 8 bases from J, with 12 bases between. The CDR3 totals 15 residues. Per the germline V gene, CDR1 is ENHRY and CDR2 is SYGVKD. Here the CDR3 DNA reads TGTGCCATCAGTGAGTTTCTGGACCGGGATTCACCCCTCCACTTT. It encodes CAISEFLDRDSPLHF.

The chain is built from TRBV4-1 and TRBJ2-7; possible D gene TRBD1, 5 bases. Trimming pared 3 bases from V and 5 bases from J, leaving 17 bases between. The germline V gene has CDR1 MGHRA and CDR2 YSYEKL. The CDR3 has 15 residues. The CDR3 nucleotides read TGCGCCAGCAGCCATCATGGGGCAGGAAGGGACGAGCAGTACTTC. This sequence encodes CASSHHGAGRDEQYF.

The chain employs TRBV5-4 and TRBJ2-4, with TRBD1 matching 8 bases. This CDR3 has 16 residues. V trimming: 4 bases; J trimming: 0 bases; junction bases outside the gene matches: 6. Germline V lookup: CDR1 SGHNT, CDR2 YYREEE (reference sequence). CDR3 nucleotide sequence: TGTGCCAGCAGCCCAGGGACAGGCCTAGCCAAAAACATTCAGTACTTC. It specifies CASSPGTGLAKNIQYF.

The chain uses TRBV27 and TRBJ1-1, with D possibly matching TRBD1 (6 bases). Trimming took off 5 bases at V and 1 base at J, with 14 bases between the two ends. Germline CDR1 reads MNHEY; CDR2 reads SMNVEV (reference sequence). The CDR3 has 15 residues. CDR3 DNA: TGTGCCAGCAGTCCTACAGGGTTCGGGAACACTGAAGCTTTCTTT. This gives the protein CASSPTGFGNTEAFF.

In the case of this clone: The same CDR3 is also encoded by other DNA sequences in this sample. The J gene is TRBJ1-5, the V gene TRBV28, with D unresolved. The V end lost 2 bases, the J end lost 6 bases, and 2 bases lay between the germline ends. This CDR3 has 11 amino acids. CDR1 is MDHEN, CDR2 SYDVKM, per germline. CDR3: CASSLSQPQHF. The CDR3 DNA sequence: TGTGCCAGCAGTTTAAGTCAGCCCCAGCATTTT.

The chain links TRBV30 to TRBJ2-7; 12 nucleotides agree with TRBD2. V was pared by 3 bases and J by 4 bases, with 16 bases of the junction left unmatched. In germline, CDR1 is GTSNPN, CDR2 SVGIG (reference sequence). The CDR3 totals 18 residues. The CDR3 DNA reads TGTGCCTGGAGCCACCAGCCCCGAACGACTAGCGGGAGTTACGAGCAGTACTTC. This codes for CAWSHQPRTTSGSYEQYF.

About this clone itself: A junction end diverges from the germline sequence, so it may reflect a read error. The chain recombines TRBV6-6 with TRBJ1-1; no clear D. From germline, CDR1 is MNHNY and CDR2 SVGAGI (reference sequence). This CDR3 region has 11 residues. The CDR3 loop reads CASKDDTEAFF. As DNA, the CDR3 is TGTGCCAGCAAAGATGACACCGAAGCTTTCTTT.

The rearrangement links TRBV7-9 to TRBJ1-5; the D gene is possibly TRBD1 (5 bases). The V end was cut by 5 bases, the J end by 5 bases, with 16 bases between. This CDR3 has 15 amino acids. The germline V gene encodes CDR1 SEHNR and CDR2 FQNEAQ (reference sequence). The CDR3: CASSGQGAEDQPQHF. The DNA of the CDR3 is TGTGCCAGCAGCGGGCAGGGCGCGGAGGATCAGCCCCAGCATTTT.

The chain combines TRBV10-1 with TRBJ2-7; possible D gene TRBD1, 5 bases. Trimming took 3 bases from V and 0 from J, leaving 12 bases between them. The CDR3 length is 15 residues. CDR1 and CDR2 (germline): WNHNN, SYGVQD (reference sequence). The DNA of the CDR3 is TGCGCCAGCAGTGATAGGCAGGGAAGCTCCTACGAGCAGTACTTC. Its protein product is CASSDRQGSSYEQYF.

The V and J genes are TRBV23-1 and TRBJ2-6; the match to TRBD1 covers 9 bases. TRBV23-1 is an ORF, with its function uncertain. Unmatched junction bases numbered 5, after V lost 0 bases and J lost 2 bases. The CDR3 totals 18 residues. CDR3 protein: CASSQSDRGATGANVLTF. The CDR3 DNA follows: TGCGCCAGCAGTCAATCGGACAGGGGTGCGACTGGGGCCAACGTCCTGACTTTC.

This sequence joins TRBV27 and TRBJ2-1; no clear D gene. The V gene lost 5 bases and the J gene lost 4 bases, with 15 bases spanning the gap. CDR1 and CDR2 (germline): MNHEY, SMNVEV (reference sequence). CDR3 size: 15 residues. CDR3 region: CASSVLPVQYNEQFF. The DNA for the CDR3 is TGTGCCAGCAGTGTGCTGCCGGTCCAATACAATGAGCAGTTCTTC.

The CDR3 reads CASSQESATAQETQYF. CDR3 coding DNA: TGCGCCAGCAGCCAAGAAAGCGCGACGGCACAAGAGACCCAGTACTTC. This chain joins TRBV4-1 and TRBJ2-5; D gene uncertain. This CDR3 has 16 amino acids. V lost 0 bases, J lost 2 bases, and 13 bases lay in between. Germline assignment: CDR1 MGHRA and CDR2 YSYEKL.

The gene calls are TRBV6-6 and TRBJ2-3; possibly TRBD2 for D (5 bases). With 2 bases removed from V and 2 bases from J, the gap between germline ends came to 11 bases. The CDR3 sequence is 15 residues long. CDR1 is MNHNY and CDR2 is SVGAGI in the germline V gene (reference sequence). CDR3 nucleotides: TGTGCCAGCAGTTACGGACTTTTAGACACAGATACGCAGTATTTT. As protein: CASSYGLLDTDTQYF.

This rearrangement joins TRBV12-5 to TRBJ2-5, with 10 bases aligning to TRBD2. V lost 5 bases, J lost 4 bases, and 4 bases stayed unmatched. The germline V gene has CDR1 LGHNT and CDR2 FRNRAP. The CDR3 totals 14 residues. CDR3 amino acids: CASGPLAGGETQYF. CDR3 nucleotides: TGTGCTAGTGGTCCATTAGCGGGAGGAGAGACCCAGTACTTC.